These 26 T cell receptor beta chains came from one sample sequenced in a study of T cell repertoires in cytomegalovirus infection (dated by TCRdb to the late 2010s). Reads for this sample came from an Illumina HiSeq 1500. TCRdb's own reprocessing of the public reads used fastp at Q25 and MiXCR and kept productive beta chains. When rows share a CDR3 protein, they turn into one entry using the most common DNA and genes. Within this sample are hundreds of thousands of distinct CDR3 sequences, with 24% of them counted one time only. Less than 10% of the sample is in the top ten clones. Material for sequencing was CD8+ T cells from PBMCs. These receptors were obtained from a human donor in good health (CMV status not recorded). Some clones in this sample may be carry-over from other donors' samples.

The chain is built from TRBV10-3 and TRBJ2-1, with 7 bases fitting TRBD2. Germline values: CDR1 ENHRY, CDR2 SYGVKD. Trimming cost V 6 bases and J 6 bases; bases outside gene matches: 8. This CDR3 spans 14 amino acids. The CDR3 here is CAIRRTGTTNEQFF. In nucleotides, the CDR3 is TGTGCCATCAGACGTACCGGGACTACCAATGAGCAGTTCTTC.

This chain uses TRBV20-1 with TRBJ1-1, with D uncertain. V was trimmed by 0 bases and J by 4 bases, leaving 12 bases between them. Germline V gene lookup returns CDR1 DFQATT and CDR2 SNEGSKA (reference sequence). This CDR3 is 14 amino acids long. CDR3 in DNA: TGCAGTGCTAGAGATTTGGAGGGAATCACTGAAGCTTTCTTT. It specifies CSARDLEGITEAFF.

The chain couples TRBV20-1 to TRBJ2-6; D gene uncertain. Between the trimmed V and J ends, which lost 6 bases and 0 bases, there was a span of 6 bases. Looked up from germline, CDR1 is DFQATT and CDR2 is SNEGSKA (reference sequence). The CDR3 runs 13 residues. In DNA form, the CDR3 reads TGCAGTGCGGAGAGCTCTGGGGCCAACGTCCTGACTTTC. Residues: CSAESSGANVLTF.

The rearrangement links TRBV29-1 to TRBJ2-1, with D perhaps matching TRBD1 (6 bases). This CDR3 region has 14 residues. The V gene's germline CDR1 is SQVTM and CDR2 ANQGSEA. CDR3 DNA: TGCACGTACTTGGAGCAGGGGTACTACAATGAGCAGTTCTTC. Translating it yields CTYLEQGYYNEQFF.

The sample holds a few counts of this clonotype. The rearrangement links TRBV14 to TRBJ2-1; TRBD1 aligns across 9 bases. Looked up from germline, CDR1 is SGHDN and CDR2 is FVKESK. V shed 3 bases, J shed 0 bases, and the junction held 12 bases outside the gene matches. CDR3 length: 19 residues. The CDR3 sequence: CASSHYRTGEESSYNEQFF. The CDR3 coding sequence is TGTGCCAGCAGCCACTACAGGACAGGGGAAGAAAGCTCCTACAATGAGCAGTTCTTC.

A word on this clonotype: Compared with germline, one end of the junction differs, possibly owing to a read error. The chain links TRBV14 to TRBJ2-1; D not certain. CDR3 length: 15 amino acids. Germline CDR1 and CDR2: SGHDN and FVKESK. This CDR3 reads CASNQTRDNYNEQFF. The CDR3 region has the DNA TGTGCCAGCAACCAAACAAGGGATAATTACAATGAGCAGTTCTTC.

This chain connects TRBV28 to TRBJ1-4, with a possible D match to TRBD1 (5 bases). Germline V CDR1 and CDR2: MDHEN, SYDVKM. The length of the CDR3 is 13 residues. The germline V and J ends were trimmed by 3 bases and 8 bases, with 10 bases remaining between them. The CDR3 protein is CASSFRDGEKLFF. Written as DNA, the CDR3 is TGTGCCAGCAGTTTCCGGGACGGGGAAAAACTGTTTTTT.

This clonotype showed up just a few times. This chain joins TRBV27 and TRBJ1-5, with D possibly being TRBD1 (6 bases). The germline V and J ends were trimmed by 2 bases and 4 bases, with 15 bases remaining between them. The CDR3 runs to 16 residues. Germline V gene lookup returns CDR1 MNHEY and CDR2 SMNVEV (reference sequence). The CDR3 DNA reads as TGTGCCAGCAGTTTAAGCCCCACAGGGCTTAATCAGCCCCAGCATTTT. It yields the protein CASSLSPTGLNQPQHF.

The table lists this clonotype with many counts. The V gene is TRBV28, the J gene TRBJ1-5; D might be TRBD1 (6 bases). The V end was cut by 2 bases, the J end by 4 bases, with 9 bases between. Germline loops: CDR1 MDHEN, CDR2 SYDVKM. The CDR3 is 14 residues long. In nucleotides, the CDR3 is TGTGCCAGCAGTTTAACAGGGATGAATCAGCCCCAGCATTTT. Encoded protein: CASSLTGMNQPQHF.

The sample holds a few counts of this clonotype. The rearrangement uses TRBV7-2 and TRBJ2-7, with 9 bases lining up with TRBD1. The CDR3 contains 15 residues. Trimming took 5 bases from V and 4 from J; bases not matched to a gene: 9. Germline-derived CDR1 and CDR2 are SGHTA and FQGNSA. The CDR3 bases are TGTGCCAGCAGCCTCCTGTGGGACAGGGAATACGAGCAGTACTTC. Translation gives CASSLLWDREYEQYF.

This chain connects TRBV10-3 to TRBJ1-4, with D possibly being TRBD1 (6 bases). CDR3 length: 14 residues. The germline V gene encodes CDR1 ENHRY and CDR2 SYGVKD. The germline V and J ends were trimmed by 3 bases and 7 bases, with 12 bases remaining between them. The CDR3 DNA is TGTGCCATCAGTGATCGGACCAGGGGTGAAAAACTGTTTTTT. It codes for CAISDRTRGEKLFF.

The chain couples TRBV6-2 or TRBV6-3 to TRBJ2-7; no definite D call. There are 14 residues in the CDR3. Between the trimmed V and J ends, which lost 5 bases and 2 bases, there was a span of 13 bases. Germline V gene data show CDR1 as MNHEY and CDR2 as SVGEGT. The DNA of the CDR3 is TGTGCCAGCAGTCCGTCTAGTATCACCTACGAGCAGTACGTC. This translates into CASSPSSITYEQYV.

This clonotype was found a few times. This chain connects TRBV11-2 to TRBJ1-1; TRBD1 matches at 7 bases. The germline CDR1 and CDR2 sequences are SGHAT and FQNNGV. The J segment lost 5 bases and the V segment lost 4 bases, leaving 4 bases of the junction unmatched. The CDR3 spans 13 residues. Here the CDR3 reads CASSSGQRTEAFF. CDR3 nucleotides: TGTGCCAGCAGCTCGGGACAGCGTACTGAAGCTTTCTTT. The variable domain in full, completed from reference TRBV11-2 and TRBJ1-1, reads EAGVAQSPRYKIIEKRQSVAFWCNPISGHATLYWYQQILGQGPKLLIQFQNNGVVDDSQLPKDRFSAERLKGVDSTLKIQPAKLEDSAVYLCASSSGQRTEAFFGQGTRLTVV.

The chain employs TRBV28 and TRBJ1-1; the D is unclear. Germline V gene sequence: CDR1 MDHEN, CDR2 SYDVKM. V was trimmed by 3 bases and J by 3 bases, leaving 8 bases between them. This CDR3 contains 13 residues. The CDR3 bases are TGTGCCAGCAGTTTTGCAGGCTACACTGAAGCTTTCTTT. It encodes CASSFAGYTEAFF.

This clonotype was counted between two and nine times. The V and J genes are TRBV27 and TRBJ2-5; TRBD2 aligns across 7 bases. J was trimmed by 5 bases and V by 5 bases; bases with no gene match: 11. The CDR3 consists of 15 residues. Per the germline V gene, CDR1 is MNHEY and CDR2 is SMNVEV (reference sequence). The CDR3 here is CASSPGTTPGETQYF. CDR3 nucleotide sequence: TGTGCCAGCAGTCCAGGGACTACACCAGGGGAGACCCAGTACTTC.

The genes are TRBV4-1 and TRBJ2-1, with no clear D. CDR3 size: 15 residues. With 0 bases removed from V and 2 bases from J, the gap between germline ends came to 8 bases. CDR1 MGHRA and CDR2 YSYEKL come from the germline V gene. CDR3 coding DNA: TGCGCCAGCAGCCAAGACATCATTGCCTACAATGAGCAGTTCTTC. Translating gives CASSQDIIAYNEQFF.

This clonotype was counted ten times or more. This chain joins TRBV6-6 and TRBJ2-7, with D hard to call. The V gene lost 8 bases and the J gene lost 0 bases, with 5 bases spanning the gap. The germline V gene encodes CDR1 MNHNY and CDR2 SVGAGI (reference sequence). This CDR3 has 11 residues. CDR3 DNA: TGTGCCAGCGCCAGCTCCTACGAGCAGTACTTC. This sequence encodes CASASSYEQYF.

This clonotype turned up a few times. The chain recombines TRBV4-1 with TRBJ2-1, with D unresolved. Germline V gene lookup returns CDR1 MGHRA and CDR2 YSYEKL. The CDR3 has 13 amino acids. V lost 0 bases and J 10 bases, leaving 10 bases between the germline ends. The CDR3 loop is CASSQDHGVEQFF. The CDR3 nucleotides are TGCGCCAGCAGCCAAGATCATGGGGTAGAGCAGTTCTTC.

This chain links TRBV20-1 with TRBJ1-6; 7 nucleotides match TRBD1. This CDR3 region has 14 residues. Germline V CDR1 and CDR2: DFQATT, SNEGSKA (reference sequence). V lost 5 bases to trimming and J lost 9 bases; unmatched junction nucleotides: 10. Here the CDR3 DNA reads TGCAGTGCTCTAATTGACAGGGTGGGTTCACCCCTCCACTTT. Its protein product is CSALIDRVGSPLHF.

This clonotype has a handful of counts. The J gene is TRBJ1-1, the V gene TRBV7-6, with 9 bases lining up with TRBD1. Germline CDR1 reads SGHVS; CDR2 reads FNYEAQ. This CDR3 has 16 residues. Trimming took 4 bases from V and 1 from J; bases not matched to a gene: 7. CDR3 residues: CASSSAGQGWNTEAFF. CDR3 in DNA: TGTGCCAGCAGCTCCGCGGGACAGGGTTGGAACACTGAAGCTTTCTTT.

This clonotype was seen only a few times. The genes are TRBV7-4 and TRBJ2-1; D could derive from TRBD1 or TRBD2 (5 bases each). The V end lost 3 bases, the J end lost 7 bases, and 7 bases lay between the germline ends. The CDR3 runs 12 residues. Germline-derived CDR1 and CDR2 are SGHVT and SQSDAQ. The CDR3 loop is CASSFGANEQFF. The CDR3 DNA follows: TGTGCCAGCAGCTTCGGGGCAAATGAGCAGTTCTTC. Based on the CDR3 plus reference TRBV7-4 and TRBJ2-1, the full variable domain is GAGVSQSPRYKVAKRGRDVALRCDSISGHVTLYWYRQTLGQGSEVLTYSQSDAQRDKSGRPSGRFSAERPERSVSTLKIQRTEQGDSAVYLCASSFGANEQFFGPGTRLTVL.

This clonotype was detected ten times or more. This rearrangement joins TRBV12-3 or TRBV12-4 to TRBJ2-1; a weak D match, TRBD1 (5 bases). The CDR3 consists of 12 residues. Trimming left V 3 bases short and J 6 bases short, with 6 bases between. The CDR3 DNA sequence: TGTGCCAGCAGTTTGACAGCCAATGAGCAGTTCTTC. Amino acid sequence: CASSLTANEQFF.

As regards this clonotype: This may be a read error: a much more frequent sequence differs by one nucleotide. This rearrangement joins TRBV7-6 to TRBJ1-1; maybe TRBD1 (5 bases). CDR1 is SGHVS and CDR2 is FNYEAQ in the germline V gene. This CDR3 has 18 amino acids. CDR3 nucleotide sequence: TGTGTCAGCAGCCCAACCCTAGGGCAGGGATGGGAGAGCACTGAAGCTTTCTTT. Protein product: CVSSPTLGQGWESTEAFF.

About this clonotype itself: One end of the junction does not line up with germline, which may come from a read error. The gene calls are TRBV12-3 or TRBV12-4 and TRBJ2-1; possible D gene TRBD2, 5 bases. This CDR3 spans 17 amino acids. This CDR3 is CANSPRTPEDPYNEQFF. The DNA of the CDR3 is TGTGCCAACAGTCCCAGGACTCCAGAAGACCCCTACAATGAGCAGTTCTTC.

This chain connects TRBV2 to TRBJ2-6; a weak D match, TRBD2 (6 bases). V was cut by 7 bases and J by 0 bases, with 22 bases left in between. This CDR3 has 19 residues. The V gene's germline CDR1 is SNHLY and CDR2 FYNNEI. The CDR3 bases are TGTGCCAGCATGAATGTGGGAGGCAGTCAGAGCTCTGGGGCCAACGTCCTGACTTTC. Its translation is CASMNVGGSQSSGANVLTF.

There are a few counts of this clonotype. The V and J genes are TRBV7-9 and TRBJ1-1; D remains ambiguous. With 0 bases removed from V and 7 bases from J, the gap between germline ends came to 9 bases. The CDR3 is made up of 13 amino acids. Germline V gives CDR1 SEHNR, CDR2 FQNEAQ (reference sequence). The CDR3 loop reads CASSLAGYFEAFF. In nucleotides, the CDR3 is TGTGCCAGCAGCTTAGCAGGGTACTTTGAAGCTTTCTTT.